A single T cell receptor beta chain is shown here with its context. This sample is drawn from a study of control samples from healthy donors and cancer patients. Germline V gives CDR1 MDHEN, CDR2 SYDVKM. The trim removed 2 bases at V and 0 bases at J, leaving 2 bases unmatched. The length of the CDR3 is 16 residues. Clones were read by immunoSEQ multiplex PCR, and TCRdb kept only the in-frame ones, dropping some. This sample has 150,000 or so clones, with 80% to 95% found just once. This chain uses TRBV28 with TRBJ2-3; 10 bases fit TRBD1. Sequenced material: blood. This receptor was obtained from a woman in her thirties in good health. This CDR3 reads CASSLTGQGSTDTQYF. The CDR3 nucleotides are TGTGCCAGCAGTTTAACGGGACAGGGGAGCACAGATACGCAGTATTTT.